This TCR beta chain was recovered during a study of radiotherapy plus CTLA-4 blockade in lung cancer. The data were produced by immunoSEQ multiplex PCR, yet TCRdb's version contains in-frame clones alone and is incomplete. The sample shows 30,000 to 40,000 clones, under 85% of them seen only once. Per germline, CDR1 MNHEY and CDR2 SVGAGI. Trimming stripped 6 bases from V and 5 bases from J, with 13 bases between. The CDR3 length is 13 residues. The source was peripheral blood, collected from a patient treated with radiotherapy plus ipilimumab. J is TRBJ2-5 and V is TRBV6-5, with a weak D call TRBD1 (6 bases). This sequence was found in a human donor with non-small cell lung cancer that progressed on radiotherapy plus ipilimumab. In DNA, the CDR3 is TGTGCCAGCAGCCCACAACAGGGTGAGACCCAGTACTTC. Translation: CASSPQQGETQYF.